This T cell receptor (beta chain) was obtained from a study of blood T cell repertoires in COVID-19. Turning to the study itself: T cells, B-cell-depleted T cells, or PBMCs provided the cDNA or gDNA that served as material.

The method was immunoSEQ multiplex PCR; TCRdb's version includes in-frame clones alone and lacks a portion of them. The data contain some 80,000 clones, 70% to 90% of them singletons. This clonotype originated in a woman aged 80 or over with active or convalescent COVID-19. Sequencing input: peripheral blood.

CDR3 amino acids: CASSSIPQSPLHF. CDR3 nucleotides: TGTGCCAGCAGTTCTATTCCTCAATCACCCCTCCACTTT. This chain connects TRBV12-3 or TRBV12-4 to TRBJ1-6; D unresolved. The V end was cut by 4 bases, the J end by 10 bases, with 11 bases between. The CDR3 spans 13 residues.